One T cell receptor (beta chain) is described in this entry. Its antigen is still unknown. This sample is part of a study of T cells after posttransplantation cyclophosphamide. The study, taken as a whole, reports: Skin or GI-infiltrating T cells shared few TRB sequences with blood. TRB clonality was highly associated with recipient CMV seropositivity and reactivation. Donor CD8+ memory clones often dominated recipient blood repertoires at later times.

The method was immunoSEQ multiplex PCR; TCRdb's version includes in-frame clones alone and lacks a portion of them. Here the sample spans almost 5,500 clones, around 93% being singletons. Sequenced sample: CD4+ T cells sorted from bone marrow. This sequence was found in a woman aged 60-70 years in good health, CMV-negative, and a related stem cell transplant donor.

For the CDR3, the DNA is TGTGCCAGCAGTCCCTATCTTGATACTGAAGCTTTCTTT. Translating it yields CASSPYLDTEAFF. V and J are TRBV28 and TRBJ1-1; D is unresolved. In germline, CDR1 is MDHEN, CDR2 SYDVKM. Trimming shortened V by 5 bases and J by 5 bases, and 12 bases separated the two germline ends. This CDR3 has 13 residues.